These T cell receptor beta chains were read from a single sample in a study of T cells after yellow fever vaccination. TCRdb independently ran MiXCR on the 5' RACE reads; one entry per CDR3 protein. The top ten clones hold around 14% of a sample with hundreds of thousands of distinct CDR3 sequences, about 12% of them seen once. Sequences were derived from PBMCs, sampled on the day of the yellow fever booster vaccination. The receptors originated from a man aged 25 to 40 who received the YFV17D yellow fever vaccine. The conserved cysteine and the conserved F or W are not part of the CDR3 here.

V: TRBV12-3/TRBV12-4
CDR3: ASSTGQGIGYT

V: TRBV13
CDR3: ASSLRRESTYEQY

V: TRBV7-3
CDR3: ASSLKASGLQTGELF

V: TRBV20-1
CDR3: SADRDPREQY

V: TRBV7-2
CDR3: ASSLAGPQPQH

V: TRBV7-6
CDR3: ASSLGPPGEQY

V: TRBV3-1
CDR3: ASSQTFGSSNEQF

V: TRBV28
CDR3: ASSPGVNYGYT

V: TRBV20-1
CDR3: SASTSGRADTQY

V: TRBV9
CDR3: ASSVGTVKQETQY

V: TRBV5-1
CDR3: ASGTGTFQETQY

V: TRBV21-1
CDR3: AAETAKTIRSGANVLT

V: TRBV14
CDR3: ASSQDSRTLETQY

V: TRBV3-1
CDR3: ASREEDSRTEETQY

V: TRBV12-3/TRBV12-4
CDR3: ASSLVESPLH

V: TRBV20-1
CDR3: SANQHTSGSTDTQY

V: TRBV28
CDR3: ASSLYDIFNGYT

V: TRBV20-1
CDR3: SARAPRSGANVLT

V: TRBV6-1
CDR3: ASQRRSSYNEQF

V: TRBV4-3
CDR3: ASSQDPGFGYT

V: TRBV6-5
CDR3: ASSYSVLAGRGEQF

V: TRBV29-1
CDR3: SVDVWGSSGQVNTEAF

V: TRBV20-1
CDR3: SAPRTGSLNTQY

V: TRBV27
CDR3: ASSLNGGGQY

V: TRBV11-2
CDR3: ASTWTGLNTGELF

V: TRBV13
CDR3: ASRALSSYEQY

V: TRBV12-3/TRBV12-4
CDR3: ASSFGLGRGRTQY

V: TRBV6-2/TRBV6-3
CDR3: ASSYERRGPYNEQF

V: TRBV6-1
CDR3: ASTHRQGAPYEQY

V: TRBV5-1
CDR3: ASDRAGFAETQY

V: TRBV4-2
CDR3: ASSQGTGYNEKLF

V: TRBV19
CDR3: ASSITASGGQETQY

V: TRBV20-1
CDR3: SAAGSTYEQY

V: TRBV20-1
CDR3: SAREGDRRYGYT

V: TRBV28
CDR3: ASSPTSGRAKYNEQF

V: TRBV5-5
CDR3: ASSGAGQGIYEQY

V: TRBV4-3
CDR3: ASSQARYNEQF

V: TRBV18
CDR3: ASSPGPAVGTEAF

V: TRBV5-6
CDR3: ASSLSADIEQF

V: TRBV6-1
CDR3: ASSPLESQETQY

V: TRBV6-6
CDR3: ASAKGQGYGYT

V: TRBV5-1
CDR3: ASSLVWSQGPNEQF

V: TRBV20-1
CDR3: SARDPPSGRIEQF

V: TRBV7-8
CDR3: ASSLLHGQPQH

V: TRBV3-1
CDR3: ASSQDYPGEQY

V: TRBV20-1
CDR3: SALPGVDTQY

V: TRBV9
CDR3: ASSPFGQGSDTQY

V: TRBV29-1
CDR3: SVEEPGELF

V: TRBV28
CDR3: ASQQHYEQY

V: TRBV4-2
CDR3: ASSQGFGNEQF

V: TRBV18
CDR3: ASSLQERATEAF

V: TRBV20-1
CDR3: SAARRLGEQF

V: TRBV20-1
CDR3: SATGGQGDNQTQH